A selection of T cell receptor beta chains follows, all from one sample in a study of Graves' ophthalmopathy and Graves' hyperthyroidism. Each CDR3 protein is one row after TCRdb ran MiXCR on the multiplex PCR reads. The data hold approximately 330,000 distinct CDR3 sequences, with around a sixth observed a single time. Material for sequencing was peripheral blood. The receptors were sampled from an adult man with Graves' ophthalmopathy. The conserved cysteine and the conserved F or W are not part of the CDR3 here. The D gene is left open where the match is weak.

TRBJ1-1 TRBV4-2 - ASSTRGSLNMNTEAF
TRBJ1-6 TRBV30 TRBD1 AERGGQDPYNSPLH
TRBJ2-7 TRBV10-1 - ASSRGLSYEQY
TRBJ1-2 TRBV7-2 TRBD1 ASSPRTGSYT
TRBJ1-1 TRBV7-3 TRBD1 ASSLTIRGQGQNTEAL
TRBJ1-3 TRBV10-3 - AIGVNSGNTIY
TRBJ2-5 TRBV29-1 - SVVPQGGFETQY
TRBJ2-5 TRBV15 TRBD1 ATSSETGQIKTQY
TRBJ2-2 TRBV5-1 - ASSLYRSGANTGELF
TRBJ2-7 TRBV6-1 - ASTPFEGGAEQY
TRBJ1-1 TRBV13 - ASSFKGGHTMNTEAF
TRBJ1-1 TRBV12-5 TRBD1 ASGLAGTGALEAF
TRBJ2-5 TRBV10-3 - AISGGGVRETQY
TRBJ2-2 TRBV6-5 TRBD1 ASSSPGQGTTGELF
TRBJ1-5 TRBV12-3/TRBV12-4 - ASSLFPMGNQPQH
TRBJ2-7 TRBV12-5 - ASGKRSGTTHEQY
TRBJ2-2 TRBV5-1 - ASSLGPASPTGELF
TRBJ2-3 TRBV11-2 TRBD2 ASSPGLAASTDTQY
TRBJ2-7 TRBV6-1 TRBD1 ASRRAGGVYEQY
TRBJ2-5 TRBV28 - ASSPKRAGETQY
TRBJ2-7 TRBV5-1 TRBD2 ASSLVWAGGPTYEQY
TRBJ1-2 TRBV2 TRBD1 ASRGYRGKGYGYT
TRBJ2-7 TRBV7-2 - ASSLALVKTSYEQY
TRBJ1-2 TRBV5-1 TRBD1 ASSSALQGDRGGYT